Below, one T cell receptor (beta chain) is given with its context. During its preparation, the TCRbeta library received unique molecular identifiers. From the PCR reads, TCRdb called clonotypes with MiXCR, one entry per CDR3 protein. The top ten clones hold approximately 2.3% of a sample with a few hundred thousand distinct CDR3 sequences, 10% of them seen once. This record comes from a study of T-cell reconstitution after alpha-beta-depleted transplantation in children. Germline V gene sequence: CDR1 MNHEY, CDR2 SVGAGI. The CDR3 totals 15 residues. After removal of 2 bases from V and 5 bases from J, the junction contained 7 bases not matched to a gene.

This chain links TRBV6-5 with TRBJ2-7; TRBD1 matches at 9 bases. The receptor was isolated from a human donor who donated a stem cell graft to a child with acute lymphoblastic leukemia. The sample here was PBMCs from the stem cell graft donor, taken from the stem cell graft. CDR3 residues: CASSYDRDRAHEQYF. CDR3 nucleotides: TGTGCCAGCAGTTACGACCGGGACAGGGCCCACGAGCAGTACTTC.